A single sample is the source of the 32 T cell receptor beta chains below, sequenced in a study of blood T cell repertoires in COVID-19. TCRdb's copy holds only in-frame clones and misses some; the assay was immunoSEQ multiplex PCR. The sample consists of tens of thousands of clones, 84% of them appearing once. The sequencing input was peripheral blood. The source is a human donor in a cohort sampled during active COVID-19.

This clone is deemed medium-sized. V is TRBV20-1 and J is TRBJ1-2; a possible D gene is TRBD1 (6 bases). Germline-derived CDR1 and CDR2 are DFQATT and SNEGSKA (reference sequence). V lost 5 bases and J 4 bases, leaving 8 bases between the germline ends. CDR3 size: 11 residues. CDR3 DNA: TGCAGTGCTCCAGGGGCCTATGGCTACACCTTC. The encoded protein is CSAPGAYGYTF.

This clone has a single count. The CDR3, as DNA: TGTGCCAGCAGTTTATTGCAGGGAAACGAGCAGTACTTC. This sequence encodes CASSLLQGNEQYF. The V and J genes are TRBV28 and TRBJ2-7; tentative D call: TRBD1 (5 bases). Trimming stripped 1 base from V and 5 bases from J, with 9 bases between. Germline assignment: CDR1 MDHEN and CDR2 SYDVKM. The CDR3 consists of 13 residues.

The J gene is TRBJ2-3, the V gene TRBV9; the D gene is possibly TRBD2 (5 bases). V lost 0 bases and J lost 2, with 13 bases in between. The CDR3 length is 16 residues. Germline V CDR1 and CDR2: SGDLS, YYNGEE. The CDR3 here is CASSVGPGVTTDTQYF. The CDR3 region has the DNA TGTGCCAGCAGCGTAGGTCCCGGGGTCACCACAGATACGCAGTATTTT.

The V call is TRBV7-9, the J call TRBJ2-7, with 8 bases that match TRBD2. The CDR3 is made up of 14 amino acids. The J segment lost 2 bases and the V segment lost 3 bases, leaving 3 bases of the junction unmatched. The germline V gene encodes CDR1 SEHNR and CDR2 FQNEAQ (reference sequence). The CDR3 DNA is TGTGCCAGCAGCTTTCTTAGCGGGACCTACGAGCAGTACTTC. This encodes CASSFLSGTYEQYF.

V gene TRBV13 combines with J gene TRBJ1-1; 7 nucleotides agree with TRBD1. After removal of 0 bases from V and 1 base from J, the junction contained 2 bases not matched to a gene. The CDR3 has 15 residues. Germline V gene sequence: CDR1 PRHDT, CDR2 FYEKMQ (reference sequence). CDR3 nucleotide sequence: TGTGCCAGCAGCTTAGGGGGACAGTCGAACACTGAAGCTTTCTTT. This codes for CASSLGGQSNTEAFF.

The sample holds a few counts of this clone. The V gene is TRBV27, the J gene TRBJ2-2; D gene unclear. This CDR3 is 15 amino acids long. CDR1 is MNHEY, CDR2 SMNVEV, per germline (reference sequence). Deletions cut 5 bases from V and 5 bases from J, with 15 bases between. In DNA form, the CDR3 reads TGTGCCAGCAGTCCCCGCCCGGGTAGAACCGGGGAGCTGTTTTTT. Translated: CASSPRPGRTGELFF.

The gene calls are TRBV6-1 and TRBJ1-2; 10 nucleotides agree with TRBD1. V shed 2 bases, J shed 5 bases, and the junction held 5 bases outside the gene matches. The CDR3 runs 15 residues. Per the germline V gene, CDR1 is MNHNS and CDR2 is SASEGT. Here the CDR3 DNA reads TGTGCCAGCAGTGAAATTGTGGGACAGGGGTATGGCTACACCTTC. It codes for CASSEIVGQGYGYTF.

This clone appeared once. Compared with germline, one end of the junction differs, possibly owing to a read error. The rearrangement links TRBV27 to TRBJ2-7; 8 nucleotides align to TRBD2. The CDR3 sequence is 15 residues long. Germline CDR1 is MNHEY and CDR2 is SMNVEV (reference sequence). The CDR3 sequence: CASILTLAGNYVQYF. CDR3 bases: TGTGCCAGCATCCTTACTTTAGCGGGGAACTACGTGCAGTACTTC.

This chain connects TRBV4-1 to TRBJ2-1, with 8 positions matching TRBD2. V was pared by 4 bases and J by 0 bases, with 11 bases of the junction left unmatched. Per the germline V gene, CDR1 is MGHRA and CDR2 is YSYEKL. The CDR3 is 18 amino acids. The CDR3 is CASSLIAGNYGSYNEQFF. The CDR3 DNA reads TGCGCCAGCAGCCTGATAGCGGGAAACTACGGCTCCTACAATGAGCAGTTCTTC.

CDR3 nucleotide sequence: TGTGCCAGCAGCTTAGCGTTTGCGCCGCGGGAGAACTTTCATGGCTACACCTTC. Translation: CASSLAFAPRENFHGYTF. The chain joins TRBV7-9 to TRBJ1-2; the D is unclear. The CDR3 is 18 amino acids. Germline V lookup: CDR1 SEHNR, CDR2 FQNEAQ (reference sequence). V shed 0 bases and J shed 6 bases, with 23 bases lying between them.

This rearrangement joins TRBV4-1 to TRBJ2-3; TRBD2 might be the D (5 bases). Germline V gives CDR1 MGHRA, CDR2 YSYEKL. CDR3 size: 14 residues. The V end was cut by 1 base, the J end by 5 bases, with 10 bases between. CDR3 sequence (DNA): TGCGCCAGCAGCCAAGCGGATGGGAGAGATACGCAGTATTTT. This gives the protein CASSQADGRDTQYF.

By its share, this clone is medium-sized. The CDR3 spells CASSSQGALNTEAFF. The CDR3 DNA reads as TGTGCCAGCAGCTCGCAGGGGGCCCTGAACACTGAAGCTTTCTTT. The genes are TRBV14 and TRBJ1-1, with 8 bases that match TRBD1. Germline trimming cut 5 bases from V and 0 bases from J; bases unmatched to any gene: 5. The germline CDR1 and CDR2 sequences are SGHDN and FVKESK. CDR3 length equals 15 residues.

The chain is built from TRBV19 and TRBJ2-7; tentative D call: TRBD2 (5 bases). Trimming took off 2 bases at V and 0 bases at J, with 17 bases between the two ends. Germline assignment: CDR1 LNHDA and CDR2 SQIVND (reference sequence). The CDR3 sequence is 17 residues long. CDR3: CASSIKSSGLLSYEQYF. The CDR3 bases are TGTGCCAGTAGTATAAAATCGAGCGGCCTTCTCTCCTACGAGCAGTACTTC.

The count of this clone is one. CDR3 DNA: TGTGCCAGCAGTGAATGGCGGGCCCAAGAGACCCAGTACTTC. It codes for CASSEWRAQETQYF. This chain joins TRBV6-1 and TRBJ2-5; D might be TRBD2 (5 bases). Trimming pared 2 bases from V and 1 base from J, leaving 8 bases between. CDR1 MNHNS and CDR2 SASEGT come from the germline V gene. The CDR3 has 14 residues.

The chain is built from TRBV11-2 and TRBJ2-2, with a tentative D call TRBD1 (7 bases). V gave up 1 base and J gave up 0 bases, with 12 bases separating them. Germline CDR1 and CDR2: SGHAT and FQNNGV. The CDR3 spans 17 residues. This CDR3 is CASSLGRGQSNTGELFF. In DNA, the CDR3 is TGTGCCAGCAGCTTAGGGAGGGGACAGTCGAACACCGGGGAGCTGTTTTTT.

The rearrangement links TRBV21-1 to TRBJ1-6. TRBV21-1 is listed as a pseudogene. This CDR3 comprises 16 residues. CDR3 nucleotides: TGTGCCAGCAGCAGAGTAGAGAGCTCCTATAATTCACCCCTCCACTTT. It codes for CASSRVESSYNSPLHF.

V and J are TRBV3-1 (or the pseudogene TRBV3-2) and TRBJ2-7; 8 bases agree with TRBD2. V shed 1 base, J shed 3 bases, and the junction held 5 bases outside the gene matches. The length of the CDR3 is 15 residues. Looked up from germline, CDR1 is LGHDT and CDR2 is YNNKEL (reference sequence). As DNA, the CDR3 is TGTGCCAGCAGCCAAGTCGGGAGGGCGGGCTACGAGCAGTACTTC. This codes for CASSQVGRAGYEQYF.

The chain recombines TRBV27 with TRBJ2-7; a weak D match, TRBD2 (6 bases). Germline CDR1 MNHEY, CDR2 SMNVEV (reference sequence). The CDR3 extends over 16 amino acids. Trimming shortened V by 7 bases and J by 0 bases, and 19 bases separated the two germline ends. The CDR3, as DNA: TGTGCCAGCACTTTGGGGCCACCGGGAGCCTCCTACGAGCAGTACTTC. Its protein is CASTLGPPGASYEQYF.

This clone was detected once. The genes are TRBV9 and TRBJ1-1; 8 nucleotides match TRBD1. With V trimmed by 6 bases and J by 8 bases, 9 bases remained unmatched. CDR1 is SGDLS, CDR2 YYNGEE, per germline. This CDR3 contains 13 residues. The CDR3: CASTRTGKGEAFF. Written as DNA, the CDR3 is TGTGCCAGCACTCGGACAGGGAAGGGGGAAGCTTTCTTT.

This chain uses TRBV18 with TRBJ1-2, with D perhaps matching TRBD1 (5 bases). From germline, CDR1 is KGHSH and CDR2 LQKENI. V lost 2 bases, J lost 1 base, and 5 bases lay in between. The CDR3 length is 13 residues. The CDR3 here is CASSPDSNYGYTF. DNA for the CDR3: TGTGCCAGCTCACCAGACAGTAACTATGGCTACACCTTC.

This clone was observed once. The chain's CDR3 is CASSLSGGVGEQFF. The CDR3 coding sequence is TGTGCCAGCAGCCTTAGCGGGGGGGTCGGTGAGCAGTTCTTC. The chain has TRBV7-3 and TRBJ2-1; 11 positions agree with TRBD2. Germline V lookup: CDR1 SGHTA, CDR2 FQGTGA. V lost 5 bases and J lost 9; bases outside the gene matches: 6. CDR3 length equals 14 residues.

CDR3 region: CASSLGGGLAGVQETQYF. The CDR3 DNA is TGTGCCAGCAGCTTAGGAGGGGGGCTAGCGGGGGTCCAAGAGACCCAGTACTTC. The chain has TRBV7-2 and TRBJ2-5, with 10 bases aligning to TRBD2. The trim removed 1 base at V and 1 base at J, leaving 9 bases unmatched. The germline gives CDR1 SGHTA, CDR2 FQGNSA. This CDR3 comprises 18 residues.

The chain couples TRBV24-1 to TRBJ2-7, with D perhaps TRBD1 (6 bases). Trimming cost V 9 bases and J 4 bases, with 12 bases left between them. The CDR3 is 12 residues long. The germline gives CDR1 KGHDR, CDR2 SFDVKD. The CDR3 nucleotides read TGTGCCACCCCCCCAACAGGGTACGAGCAGTACTTC. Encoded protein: CATPPTGYEQYF.

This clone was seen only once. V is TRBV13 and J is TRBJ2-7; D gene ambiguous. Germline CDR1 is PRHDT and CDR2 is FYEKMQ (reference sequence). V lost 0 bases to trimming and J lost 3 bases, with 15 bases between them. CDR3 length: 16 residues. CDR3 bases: TGTGCCAGCAGCTTAGGCGGTGGCGGTTTTATCTACGAGCAGTACTTC. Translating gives CASSLGGGGFIYEQYF. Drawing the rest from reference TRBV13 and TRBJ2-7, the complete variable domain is AAGVIQSPRHLIKEKRETATLKCYPIPRHDTVYWYQQGPGQDPQFLISFYEKMQSDKGSIPDRFSAQQFSDYHSELNMSSLELGDSALYFCASSLGGGGFIYEQYFGPGTRLTVT.

CDR3 DNA sequence: TGTGCCAGCAGCTTGACAGGGAGCTCCTACGAGCAGTACTTC. This sequence encodes CASSLTGSSYEQYF. The chain links TRBV7-9 to TRBJ2-7; 7 positions agree with TRBD1. Unmatched junction bases numbered 2, after V lost 3 bases and J lost 0 bases. The CDR3 totals 14 residues. Per germline, CDR1 SEHNR and CDR2 FQNEAQ (reference sequence). Based on the CDR3 plus reference TRBV7-9 and TRBJ2-7, the full variable domain is DTGVSQNPRHKITKRGQNVTFRCDPISEHNRLYWYRQTLGQGPEFLTYFQNEAQLEKSRLLSDRFSAERPKGSFSTLEIQRTEQGDSAMYLCASSLTGSSYEQYFGPGTRLTVT.

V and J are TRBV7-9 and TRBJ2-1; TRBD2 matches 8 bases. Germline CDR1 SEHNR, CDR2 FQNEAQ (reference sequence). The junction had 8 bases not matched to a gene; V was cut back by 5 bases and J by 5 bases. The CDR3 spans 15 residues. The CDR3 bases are TGTGCCAGCAGCCCCCGGCGGGGGGTCAACAATGAGCAGTTCTTC. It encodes CASSPRRGVNNEQFF.

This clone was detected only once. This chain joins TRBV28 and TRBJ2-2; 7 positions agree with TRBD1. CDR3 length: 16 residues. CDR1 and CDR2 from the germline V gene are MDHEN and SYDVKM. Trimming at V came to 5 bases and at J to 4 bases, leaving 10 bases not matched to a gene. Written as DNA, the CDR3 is TGTGCCAGCAGTCCGCGACAGGGATTAGGCACCGGGGAGCTGTTTTTT. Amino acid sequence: CASSPRQGLGTGELFF.

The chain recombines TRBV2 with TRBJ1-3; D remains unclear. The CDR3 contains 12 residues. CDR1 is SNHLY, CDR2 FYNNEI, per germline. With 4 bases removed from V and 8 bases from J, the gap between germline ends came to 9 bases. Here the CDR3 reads CASSVVPDTIYF. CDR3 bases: TGTGCCAGCAGTGTAGTCCCTGACACCATATATTTT.

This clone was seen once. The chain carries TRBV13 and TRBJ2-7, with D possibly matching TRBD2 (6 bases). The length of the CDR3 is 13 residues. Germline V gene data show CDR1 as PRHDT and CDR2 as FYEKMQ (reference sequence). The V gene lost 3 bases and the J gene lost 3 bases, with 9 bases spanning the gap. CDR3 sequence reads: CASSLGGGYEQYF. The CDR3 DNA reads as TGTGCCAGCAGCTTGGGGGGTGGCTACGAGCAGTACTTC.

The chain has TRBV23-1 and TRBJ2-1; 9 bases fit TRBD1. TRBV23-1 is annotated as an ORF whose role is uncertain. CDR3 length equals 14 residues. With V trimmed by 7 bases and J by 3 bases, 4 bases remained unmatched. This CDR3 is CASNRDRVYNEQFF. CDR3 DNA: TGCGCCAGCAACCGGGACAGGGTCTACAATGAGCAGTTCTTC.

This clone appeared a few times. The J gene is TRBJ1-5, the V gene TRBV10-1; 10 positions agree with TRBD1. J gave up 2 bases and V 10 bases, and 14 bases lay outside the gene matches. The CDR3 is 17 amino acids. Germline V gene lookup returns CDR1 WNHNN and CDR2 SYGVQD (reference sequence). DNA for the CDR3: TGCGCCAACGACAGGGGGCAAGGGTACTGCGGCAATCAGCCCCAGCATTTT. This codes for CANDRGQGYCGNQPQHF.

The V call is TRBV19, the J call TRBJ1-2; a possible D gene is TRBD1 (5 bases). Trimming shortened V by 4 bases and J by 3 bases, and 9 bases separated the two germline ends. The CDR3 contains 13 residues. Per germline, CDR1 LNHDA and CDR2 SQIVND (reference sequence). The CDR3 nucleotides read TGTGCCAGTAGTAACGGCAGGGACTATGGCTACACCTTC. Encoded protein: CASSNGRDYGYTF.